A selection of T cell receptor beta chains follows, all from one sample in a study of T cell responses to AZD1222 COVID-19 vaccine. Some clones are missing from TCRdb's copy, which holds only in-frame ones; the method was immunoSEQ multiplex PCR. The sample includes roughly 200,000 clones, roughly nine tenths of them seen just once. Sequencing used peripheral blood, obtained 28 days after the second AZD1222 dose. Receptors originate from an adult who received the AZD1222 COVID-19 vaccine. Both conserved end residues are part of each CDR3. Each record gives: clone size, V gene, J gene, D gene, CDR3 DNA, CDR3 protein. A D gene is named only where the DNA matches it firmly. Part of the rows lack a size; the others show once, few, many or a class for expanded clones.

>NA|TRBV30|TRBJ1-4|TRBD1
TGTGCCTGGAGTGACAACGGGACAGGGCGAAAACTGTTTTTT
CAWSDNGTGRKLFF
>NA|TRBV6-5|TRBJ1-1|NA
TGTGCCAGCAGTTACTCGATTCGGGGGAACCAAGAAGCTTTCTTT
CASSYSIRGNQEAFF
>NA|TRBV21-1|TRBJ1-6|NA
TGTGCCAGCAGCAAAGGGGGTGGACATTTAGCACTCTATAATTCACCCCTCCACTTT
CASSKGGGHLALYNSPLHF
>NA|TRBV27|TRBJ1-2|TRBD1
TGTGCCAGCAGTCCGTCGGGACAGGGATATTTGGGCTACACCTTC
CASSPSGQGYLGYTF
>NA|TRBV19|TRBJ1-5|TRBD1
TGTGCCAGTAGTAAAACCCCCTCCGGGACAGGGGCTAATCAGCCCCAGCATTTT
CASSKTPSGTGANQPQHF
>once|TRBV4-3|TRBJ1-4|NA
TGCGCCAGCAGCCAAGTACTGAAGAGTAATGAAAAACTGTTTTTT
CASSQVLKSNEKLFF
>once|TRBV6-5|TRBJ1-1|NA
TGTGCCAGCAGTTCCCTCCGGGTCGGAAGGAACACTGAAGCTTTCTTT
CASSSLRVGRNTEAFF
>NA|TRBV7-8|TRBJ2-7|NA
TGTGCCAGCAGCTTCCTGGGAAGGGATGAGCAGTACTTC
CASSFLGRDEQYF
>NA|TRBV7-6|TRBJ1-1|NA
TGTGCCAGCAGCTTGCAGGGTTTAGGCATGAACACTGAAGCTTTCTTT
CASSLQGLGMNTEAFF
>NA|TRBV6-5|TRBJ2-2|NA
TGTGCCAGCAGATTCTTGGCCGGGGAGCTGTTTTTT
CASRFLAGELFF
>few|TRBV27|TRBJ2-7|NA
TGTGCCAGCAGTAGGACAATTTACTACGAGCAGTACTTC
CASSRTIYYEQYF
>NA|TRBV5-6|TRBJ1-1|TRBD1
TGTGCCAGCAGCTTGGCCAGGGGGCAAAGGAGCATGAACACTGAAGCTTTCTTT
CASSLARGQRSMNTEAFF
>NA|TRBV28|TRBJ1-4|NA
TGTGCCAGCAGTTTAGCTGTGGAAAAACTGTTTTTT
CASSLAVEKLFF
>NA|TRBV19|TRBJ2-7|NA
TGTGCCAGTAGTAAAAACAGGGAGGGGACCTACGAGCAGTACTTC
CASSKNREGTYEQYF